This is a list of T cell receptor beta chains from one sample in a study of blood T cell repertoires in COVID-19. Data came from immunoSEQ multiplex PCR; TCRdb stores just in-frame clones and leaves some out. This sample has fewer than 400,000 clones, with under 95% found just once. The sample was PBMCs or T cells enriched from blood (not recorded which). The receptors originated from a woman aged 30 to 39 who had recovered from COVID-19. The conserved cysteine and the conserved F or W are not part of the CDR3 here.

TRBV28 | ASTYLSQGSNQPQH
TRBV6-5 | ASSPTGSYGYT
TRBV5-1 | ASRAANTEAF
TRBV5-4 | ASSLGGRQSDTQY
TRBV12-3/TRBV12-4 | ASTRGDEQF
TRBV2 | ASSGTVSTDTQY
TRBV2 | ASSEAPGVNYGYT
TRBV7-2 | ASSLRTGSGTDTQY
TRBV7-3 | ASSYRGSTDTQY
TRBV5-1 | ASSPKGGNQPQH
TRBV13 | ASSLRNTGDYGYT
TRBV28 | ASSLTGTGVGYT
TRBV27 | ASSLLPNTEAF
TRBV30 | AWSLANNQPQH
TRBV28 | ASRAGQRKAF
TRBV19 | ASSISTRPYEQY
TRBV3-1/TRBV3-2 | ASSYIQGRDGNTIY
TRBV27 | ASSLGPGVQETQY
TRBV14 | ASSQTGNTEAF
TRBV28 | ASHSVRLEPQH
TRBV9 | ASSVGRWSNEQF
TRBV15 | ATSRDLWQTYEQY
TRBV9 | ASSVDRTGAYNEQF
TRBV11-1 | ASSFNGGEQY